One sample yielded the 10 T cell receptor beta chains listed below, sequenced in a study of CD8 T cells in Susac syndrome. Random-hexamer reverse transcription was applied to roughly 0.45 to 1 ug RNA. TCRdb fed the immunoSEQ multiplex PCR reads into MiXCR, producing one record per CDR3 protein. The sample lists approximately 180,000 distinct CDR3 sequences; around 95% were seen once. Sequenced input: CD4+ T cells from PBMCs. Receptor source: a human donor with multiple sclerosis.

The chain combines TRBV5-1 with TRBJ1-2; 9 bases align to TRBD1. The CDR3 has 16 residues. Trimming took 4 bases from V and 8 from J; bases not matched to a gene: 15. The germline CDR1 and CDR2 sequences are SGHRS and YFSETQ. Here the CDR3 DNA reads TGCGCCAGCAGCCGCGGGACAGGGTCTCTCATCAGGGGCTACACCTTC. It translates to CASSRGTGSLIRGYTF. The whole variable domain, remainder taken from reference TRBV5-1 and TRBJ1-2, is KAGVTQTPRYLIKTRGQQVTLSCSPISGHRSVSWYQQTPGQGLQFLFEYFSETQRNKGNFPGRFSGRQFSNSRSEMNVSTLELGDSALYLCASSRGTGSLIRGYTFGSGTRLTVV.

The rearrangement joins TRBV3-1 to TRBJ2-5, with D possibly matching TRBD1 (6 bases). V lost 4 bases, J lost 7 bases, and 16 bases lay in between. CDR1 LGHDT and CDR2 YNNKEL come from the germline V gene (reference sequence). The CDR3 extends over 14 amino acids. The CDR3 protein is CASSLGGNPGTQYF. CDR3 sequence (DNA): TGTGCCAGCAGCCTAGGGGGTAACCCCGGGACCCAGTACTTC.

V usage is TRBV3-1 and J usage is TRBJ1-2; D not resolved. Trimming removed 8 bases at V and 4 bases at J, with 8 bases between. Germline lookup yields CDR1 LGHDT and CDR2 YNNKEL (reference sequence). The CDR3 length is 11 residues. The CDR3 nucleotides are TGTGCCAGCGCAACAGCCTATGGCTACACCTTC. Its protein product is CASATAYGYTF.

V and J are TRBV13 and TRBJ1-5, with D perhaps TRBD1 (5 bases). The germline gives CDR1 PRHDT, CDR2 FYEKMQ (reference sequence). V lost 2 bases to trimming and J lost 4 bases, with 12 bases between them. The CDR3 is 15 amino acids. Here the CDR3 reads CASSLRGVGNQPQHF. Written as DNA, the CDR3 is TGTGCCAGCAGCTTACGAGGGGTTGGAAATCAGCCCCAGCATTTT.

The chain employs TRBV5-4 and TRBJ2-3, with 10 bases fitting TRBD2. V lost 4 bases, J lost 9 bases, and 8 bases stayed unmatched. This CDR3 is 14 amino acids long. The germline V gene encodes CDR1 SGHNT and CDR2 YYREEE (reference sequence). DNA for the CDR3: TGTGCCAGCAGCGCTAGCGGGGGTGCTCAAACGCAGTATTTT. As protein: CASSASGGAQTQYF.

V and J are TRBV28 and TRBJ1-3; D might be TRBD1 (6 bases). The V end was cut by 7 bases, the J end by 8 bases, with 15 bases between. CDR3 size: 13 residues. Germline V CDR1 and CDR2: MDHEN, SYDVKM. In nucleotides, the CDR3 is TGTGCCAGCACCCCGGTGGGGGGCTACACCATATATTTT. Translated: CASTPVGGYTIYF.

The chain uses TRBV30 and TRBJ1-2, with 7 bases that match TRBD1. J lost 8 bases, V lost 7 bases, and 10 bases had no gene match. The CDR3 sequence is 12 residues long. The germline gives CDR1 GTSNPN, CDR2 SVGIG (reference sequence). CDR3 bases: TGTGCCTCGACGACAGGGACCTCCGGCTACACCTTC. Its translation: CASTTGTSGYTF.

V and J are TRBV18 and TRBJ2-2; either TRBD1 or TRBD2 may supply D (5 bases each). The CDR3 is made up of 13 amino acids. V gave up 3 bases and J gave up 5 bases, with 7 bases separating them. Germline lookup yields CDR1 KGHSH and CDR2 LQKENI. CDR3 region: CASSPWGTGELFF. In DNA form, the CDR3 reads TGTGCCAGCTCACCGTGGGGGACCGGGGAGCTGTTTTTT.

As DNA, the CDR3 is TGCAGTGCTAGACCCGGGACAGAGAACACCGGGGAGCTGTTTTTT. Amino acid sequence: CSARPGTENTGELFF. The rearrangement links TRBV20-1 to TRBJ2-2; the match to TRBD1 covers 7 bases. The CDR3 covers 15 residues. Germline trimming cut 2 bases from V and 1 base from J; bases unmatched to any gene: 4. Per the germline V gene, CDR1 is DFQATT and CDR2 is SNEGSKA (reference sequence).

The CDR3 region has the DNA TGTGCCAGCAGCTCTGGACTACCTCCCTACAATGAGCAGTTCTTC. This sequence encodes CASSSGLPPYNEQFF. The genes are TRBV7-6 and TRBJ2-1; D possibly corresponds to TRBD2 (6 bases). The CDR3 has 15 residues. Germline CDR1 SGHVS, CDR2 FNYEAQ. Trimming removed 4 bases at V and 2 bases at J, with 12 bases between. The full variable domain, with the rest looked up from reference TRBV7-6 and TRBJ2-1, is GAGVSQSPRYKVTKRGQDVALRCDPISGHVSLYWYRQALGQGPEFLTYFNYEAQQDKSGLPNDRFSAERPEGSISTLTIQRTEQRDSAMYRCASSSGLPPYNEQFFGPGTRLTVL.